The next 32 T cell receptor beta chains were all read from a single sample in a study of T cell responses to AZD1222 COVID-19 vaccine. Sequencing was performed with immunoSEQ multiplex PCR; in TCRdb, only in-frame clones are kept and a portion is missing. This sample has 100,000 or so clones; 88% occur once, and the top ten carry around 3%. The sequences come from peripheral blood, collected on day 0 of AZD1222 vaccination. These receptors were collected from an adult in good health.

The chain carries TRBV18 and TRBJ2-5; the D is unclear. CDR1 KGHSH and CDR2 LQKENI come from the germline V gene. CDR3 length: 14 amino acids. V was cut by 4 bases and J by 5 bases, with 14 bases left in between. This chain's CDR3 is CASSQAPNGETQYF. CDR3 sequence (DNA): TGTGCCAGCTCACAGGCGCCCAATGGGGAGACCCAGTACTTC.

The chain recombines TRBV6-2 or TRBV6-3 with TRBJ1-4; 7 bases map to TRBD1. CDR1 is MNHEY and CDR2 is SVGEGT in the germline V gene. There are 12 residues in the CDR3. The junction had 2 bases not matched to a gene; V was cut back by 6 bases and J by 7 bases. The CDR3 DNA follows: TGTGCCAGCAGCGACAGGGCTGAAAAACTGTTTTTT. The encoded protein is CASSDRAEKLFF.

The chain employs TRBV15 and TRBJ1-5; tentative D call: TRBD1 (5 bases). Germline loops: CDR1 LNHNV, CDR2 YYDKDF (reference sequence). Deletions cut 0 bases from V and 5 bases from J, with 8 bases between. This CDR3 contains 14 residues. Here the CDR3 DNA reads TGTGCCACCAGCAGAGAAAGGGGTTATCAGCCCCAGCATTTT. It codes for CATSRERGYQPQHF.

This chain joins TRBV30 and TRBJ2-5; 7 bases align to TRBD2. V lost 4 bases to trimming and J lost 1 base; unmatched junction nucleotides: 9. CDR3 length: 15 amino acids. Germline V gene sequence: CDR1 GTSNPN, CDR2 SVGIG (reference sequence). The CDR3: CAWTMPGTTQETQYF. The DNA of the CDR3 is TGTGCCTGGACTATGCCCGGGACTACCCAAGAGACCCAGTACTTC.

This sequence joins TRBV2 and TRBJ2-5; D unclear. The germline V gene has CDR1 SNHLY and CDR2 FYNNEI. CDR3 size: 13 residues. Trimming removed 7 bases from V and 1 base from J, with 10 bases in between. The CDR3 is CASNGNFQETQYF. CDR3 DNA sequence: TGTGCCAGCAATGGTAACTTCCAAGAGACCCAGTACTTC.

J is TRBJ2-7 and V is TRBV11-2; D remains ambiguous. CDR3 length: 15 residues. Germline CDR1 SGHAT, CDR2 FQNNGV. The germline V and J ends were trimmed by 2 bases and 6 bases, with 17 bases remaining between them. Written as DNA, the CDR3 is TGTGCCAGCAGCTTATCAGGCGGAGTAGGATCCGAGCAGTACTTC. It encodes CASSLSGGVGSEQYF.

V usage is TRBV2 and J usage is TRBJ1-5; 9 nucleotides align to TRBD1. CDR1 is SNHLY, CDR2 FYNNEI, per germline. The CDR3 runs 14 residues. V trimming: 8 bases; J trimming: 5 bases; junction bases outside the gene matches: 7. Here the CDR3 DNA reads TGTGCCAGCGGGGCGGACAGGGGTCATCAGCCCCAGCATTTT. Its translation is CASGADRGHQPQHF.

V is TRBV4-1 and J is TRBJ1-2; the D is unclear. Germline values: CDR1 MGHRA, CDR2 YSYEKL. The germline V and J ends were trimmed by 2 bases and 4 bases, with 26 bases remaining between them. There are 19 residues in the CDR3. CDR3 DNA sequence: TGCGCCAGCAGCCAAACCAGCGAGGGAATCGGTGCTCAAGTCTATGGCTACACCTTC. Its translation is CASSQTSEGIGAQVYGYTF.

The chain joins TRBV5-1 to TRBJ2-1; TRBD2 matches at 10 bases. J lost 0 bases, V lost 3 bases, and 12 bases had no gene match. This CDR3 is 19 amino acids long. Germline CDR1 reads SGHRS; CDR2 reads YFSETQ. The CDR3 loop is CASSWGASGSTTSYNEQFF. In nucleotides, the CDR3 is TGCGCCAGCAGCTGGGGGGCTAGCGGGAGTACTACCTCCTACAATGAGCAGTTCTTC.

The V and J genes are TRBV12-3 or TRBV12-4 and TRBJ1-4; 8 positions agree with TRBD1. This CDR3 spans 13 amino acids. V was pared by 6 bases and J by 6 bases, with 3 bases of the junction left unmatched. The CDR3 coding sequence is TGTGCCAGCAGGAAGACAGGGGATGAAAAACTGTTTTTT. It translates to CASRKTGDEKLFF.

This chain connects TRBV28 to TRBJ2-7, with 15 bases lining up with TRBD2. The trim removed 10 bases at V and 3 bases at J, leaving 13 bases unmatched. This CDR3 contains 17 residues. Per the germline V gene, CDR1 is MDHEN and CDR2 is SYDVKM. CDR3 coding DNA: TGTGCCATTAGGCGGACTAGCGGGAGGGGCAATTACTACGAGCAGTACTTC. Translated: CAIRRTSGRGNYYEQYF.

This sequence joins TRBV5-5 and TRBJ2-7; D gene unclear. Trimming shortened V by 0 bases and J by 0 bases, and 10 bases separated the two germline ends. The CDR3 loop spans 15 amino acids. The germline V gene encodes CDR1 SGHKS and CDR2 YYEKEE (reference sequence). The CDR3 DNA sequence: TGTGCCAGCAGCTTGGCACTGAGTAGCTCCTACGAGCAGTACTTC. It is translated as CASSLALSSSYEQYF.

CDR3 coding DNA: TGTGCCAGCAGTAGACGGACAGACTATAATTCACCCCTCCACTTT. It specifies CASSRRTDYNSPLHF. This rearrangement joins TRBV6-5 to TRBJ1-6, with a tentative D call TRBD1 (6 bases). Trimming took off 5 bases at V and 3 bases at J, with 11 bases between the two ends. The germline gives CDR1 MNHEY, CDR2 SVGAGI. The CDR3 length is 15 residues.

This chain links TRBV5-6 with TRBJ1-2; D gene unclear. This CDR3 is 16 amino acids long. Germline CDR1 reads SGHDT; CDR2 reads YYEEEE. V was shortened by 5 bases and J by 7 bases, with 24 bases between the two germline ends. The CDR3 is CASSSLSRSSRGGYTF. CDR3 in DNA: TGTGCCAGCAGTTCCTTGTCGCGGTCTTCGCGGGGTGGCTACACCTTC.

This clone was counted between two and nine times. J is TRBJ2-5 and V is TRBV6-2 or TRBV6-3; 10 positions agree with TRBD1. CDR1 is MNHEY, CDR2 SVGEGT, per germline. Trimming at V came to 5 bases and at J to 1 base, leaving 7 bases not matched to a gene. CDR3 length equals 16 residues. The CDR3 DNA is TGTGCCAGCAGTACGGGGACAGGGGTAGTCCAAGAGACCCAGTACTTC. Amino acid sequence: CASSTGTGVVQETQYF.

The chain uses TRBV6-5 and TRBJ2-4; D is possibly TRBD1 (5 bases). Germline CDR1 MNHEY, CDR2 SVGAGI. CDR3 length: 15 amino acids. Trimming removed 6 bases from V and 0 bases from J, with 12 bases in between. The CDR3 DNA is TGTGCCAGCAGCAACTCAGGGTTAGCCAAAAACATTCAGTACTTC. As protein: CASSNSGLAKNIQYF.

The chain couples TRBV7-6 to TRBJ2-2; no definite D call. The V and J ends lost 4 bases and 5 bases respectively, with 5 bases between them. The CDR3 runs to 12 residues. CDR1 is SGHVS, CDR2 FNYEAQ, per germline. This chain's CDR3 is CASSSPTGELFF. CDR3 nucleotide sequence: TGTGCCAGCAGCTCACCTACCGGGGAGCTGTTTTTT.

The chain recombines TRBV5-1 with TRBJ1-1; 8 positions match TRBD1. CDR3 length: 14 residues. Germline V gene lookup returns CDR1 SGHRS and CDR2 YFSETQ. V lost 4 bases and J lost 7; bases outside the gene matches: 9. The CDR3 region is CASSHPDRVNEAFF. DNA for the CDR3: TGCGCCAGCAGCCATCCGGACAGGGTGAATGAAGCTTTCTTT.

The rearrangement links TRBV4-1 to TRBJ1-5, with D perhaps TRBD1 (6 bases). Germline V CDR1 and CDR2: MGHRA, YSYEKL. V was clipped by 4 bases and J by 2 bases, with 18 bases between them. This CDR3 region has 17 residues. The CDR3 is CASSPVDRLLGNQPQHF. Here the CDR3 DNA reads TGCGCCAGCAGCCCAGTTGACAGGTTGTTGGGCAATCAGCCCCAGCATTTT.

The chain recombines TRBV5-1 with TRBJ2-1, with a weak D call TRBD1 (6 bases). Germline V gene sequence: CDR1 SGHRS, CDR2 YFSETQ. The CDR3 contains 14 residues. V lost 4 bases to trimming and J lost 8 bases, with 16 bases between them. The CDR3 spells CASSPNDRLHEQFF. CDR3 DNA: TGCGCCAGCAGCCCAAATGACAGGCTTCATGAGCAGTTCTTC.

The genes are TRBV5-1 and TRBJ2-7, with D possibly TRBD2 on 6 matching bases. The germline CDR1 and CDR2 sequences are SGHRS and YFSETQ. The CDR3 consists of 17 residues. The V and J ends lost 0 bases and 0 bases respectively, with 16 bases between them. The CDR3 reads CASSLARGKSNSYEQYF. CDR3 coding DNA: TGCGCCAGCAGCTTGGCCCGGGGGAAGTCCAACTCCTACGAGCAGTACTTC. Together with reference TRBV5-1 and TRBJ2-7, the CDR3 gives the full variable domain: KAGVTQTPRYLIKTRGQQVTLSCSPISGHRSVSWYQQTPGQGLQFLFEYFSETQRNKGNFPGRFSGRQFSNSRSEMNVSTLELGDSALYLCASSLARGKSNSYEQYFGPGTRLTVT.

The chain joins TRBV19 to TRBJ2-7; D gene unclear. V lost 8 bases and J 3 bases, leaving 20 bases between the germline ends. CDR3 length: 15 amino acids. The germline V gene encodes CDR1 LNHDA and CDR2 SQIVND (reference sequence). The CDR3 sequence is CASQPSGRLLYEQYF. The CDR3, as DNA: TGTGCCAGTCAACCGTCCGGGCGGCTACTCTACGAGCAGTACTTC.

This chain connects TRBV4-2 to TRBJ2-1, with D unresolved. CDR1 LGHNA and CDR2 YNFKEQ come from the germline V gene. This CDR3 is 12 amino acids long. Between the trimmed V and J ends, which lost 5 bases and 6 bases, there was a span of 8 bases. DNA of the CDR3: TGTGCCAGCAGCGGGGTTTCCAATGAGCAGTTCTTC. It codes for CASSGVSNEQFF.

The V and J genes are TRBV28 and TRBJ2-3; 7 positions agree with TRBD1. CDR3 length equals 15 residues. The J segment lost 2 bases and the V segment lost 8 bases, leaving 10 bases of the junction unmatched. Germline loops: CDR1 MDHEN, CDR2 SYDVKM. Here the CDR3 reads CASGQTGALTDTQYF. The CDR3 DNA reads TGTGCCAGCGGACAAACAGGGGCCCTCACAGATACGCAGTATTTT.

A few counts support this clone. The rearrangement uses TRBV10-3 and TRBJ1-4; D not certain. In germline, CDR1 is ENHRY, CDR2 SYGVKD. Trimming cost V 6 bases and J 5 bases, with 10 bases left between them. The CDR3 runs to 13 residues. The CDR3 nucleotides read TGTGCCATCAGCAACGCCGAGAATGAAAAACTGTTTTTT. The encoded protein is CAISNAENEKLFF.

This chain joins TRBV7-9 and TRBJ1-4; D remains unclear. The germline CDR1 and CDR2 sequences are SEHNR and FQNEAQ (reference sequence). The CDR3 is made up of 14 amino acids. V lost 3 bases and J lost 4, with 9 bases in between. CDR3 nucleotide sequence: TGTGCCAGCAGCTTCCTAGGGCGTAATGAAAAACTGTTTTTT. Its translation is CASSFLGRNEKLFF.

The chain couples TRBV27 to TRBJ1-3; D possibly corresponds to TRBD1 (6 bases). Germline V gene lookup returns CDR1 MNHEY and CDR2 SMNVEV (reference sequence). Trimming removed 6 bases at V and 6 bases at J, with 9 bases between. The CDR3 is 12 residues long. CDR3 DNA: TGTGCCAGCAGACAGGGTGAAAACACCATATATTTT. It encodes CASRQGENTIYF.

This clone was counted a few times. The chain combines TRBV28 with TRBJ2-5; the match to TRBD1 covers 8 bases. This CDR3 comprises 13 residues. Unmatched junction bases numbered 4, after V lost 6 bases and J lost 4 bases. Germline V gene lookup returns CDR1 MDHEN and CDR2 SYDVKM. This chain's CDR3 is CASRLQGGETQYF. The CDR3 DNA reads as TGTGCCAGCAGGCTACAGGGGGGAGAGACCCAGTACTTC.

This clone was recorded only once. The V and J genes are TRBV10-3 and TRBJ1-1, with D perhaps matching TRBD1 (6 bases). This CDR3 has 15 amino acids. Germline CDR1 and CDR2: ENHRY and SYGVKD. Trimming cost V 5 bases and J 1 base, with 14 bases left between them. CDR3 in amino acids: CAISTHTGQNTEAFF. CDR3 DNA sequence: TGTGCCATCAGTACCCACACAGGGCAGAACACTGAAGCTTTCTTT.

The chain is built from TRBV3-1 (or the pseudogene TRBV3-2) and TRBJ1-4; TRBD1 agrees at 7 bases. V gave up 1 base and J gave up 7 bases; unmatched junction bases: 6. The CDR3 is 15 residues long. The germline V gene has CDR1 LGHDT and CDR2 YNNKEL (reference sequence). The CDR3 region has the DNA TGTGCCAGCAGCCAAGGATTACAGGGGAGTGAAAAACTGTTTTTT. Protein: CASSQGLQGSEKLFF.

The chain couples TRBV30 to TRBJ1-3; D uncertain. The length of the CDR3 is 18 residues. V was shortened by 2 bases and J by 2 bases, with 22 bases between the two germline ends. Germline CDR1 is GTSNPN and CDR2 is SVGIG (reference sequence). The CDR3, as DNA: TGTGCCTGGAGTCCAATTAGTTGGACGCCTCTGACTGGAAACACCATATATTTT. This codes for CAWSPISWTPLTGNTIYF.

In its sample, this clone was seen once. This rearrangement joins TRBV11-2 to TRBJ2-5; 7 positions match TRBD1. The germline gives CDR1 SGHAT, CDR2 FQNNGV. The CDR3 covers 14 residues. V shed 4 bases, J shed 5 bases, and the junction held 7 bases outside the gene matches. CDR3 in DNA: TGTGCCAGCAGCTGGAGGACAGGCAGGGAGACCCAGTACTTC. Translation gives CASSWRTGRETQYF.